The 3 T cell receptor beta chains reported below all come from one sample, sequenced in a study of human T cells and chemical hapten exposure. This sample's time point: patch test 2, 6 weeks after DPC sensitization. The treatment is: therapeutic diphenylcyclopropenone sensitization with weekly scalp DPC. TCRdb independently ran MiXCR on the RACE reads; one entry per CDR3 protein. Among over 70,000 distinct CDR3 sequences listed, around a tenth were seen once. The material was whole blood, obtained in connection with sensitization to the hapten diphenylcyclopropenone (DPC). Every receptor here comes from a man aged 18 to 30 with alopecia areata. Some clones in this sample may be carry-over from other donors' samples.

A few counts support this clonotype. The genes are TRBV3-1 and TRBJ2-2; perhaps TRBD1 as D (6 bases). This CDR3 is 16 amino acids long. The V and J ends lost 2 bases and 5 bases respectively, with 15 bases between them. Germline V lookup: CDR1 LGHDT, CDR2 YNNKEL (reference sequence). The CDR3 is CASSQSSTGRTGELFF. CDR3 bases: TGTGCCAGCAGCCAAAGTTCTACAGGGCGGACCGGGGAGCTGTTTTTT.

This clonotype has a handful of counts. The chain employs TRBV5-6 and TRBJ2-7, with D unclear. V dropped 1 base and J dropped 3 bases, with 5 bases sitting between them. The germline V gene has CDR1 SGHDT and CDR2 YYEEEE. This CDR3 has 12 amino acids. The chain's CDR3 is CASSLRVYEQYF. CDR3 sequence (DNA): TGTGCCAGCAGCTTGCGAGTCTACGAGCAGTACTTC. Filled out from reference TRBV5-6 and TRBJ2-7, the complete variable domain reads DAGVTQSPTHLIKTRGQQVTLRCSPKSGHDTVSWYQQALGQGPQFIFQYYEEEERQRGNFPDRFSGHQFPNYSSELNVNALLLGDSALYLCASSLRVYEQYFGPGTRLTVT.

The gene calls are TRBV12-3 or TRBV12-4 and TRBJ2-5; TRBD1 matches 9 bases. The CDR3 spans 13 residues. Losses at the gene ends were 6 bases for V and 3 bases for J; bases not matched to a gene: 2. CDR3 sequence reads: CASRRTGEETQYF. CDR3 coding DNA: TGTGCCAGCAGAAGGACAGGGGAAGAGACCCAGTACTTC.